The clone carrying this T cell receptor beta chain occurred a few times. The target antigen is unknown. Reverse transcribing all isolated RNA meant expressed TCRB transcripts were sequenced. Measured with immunoSEQ multiplex PCR; TCRdb has only the in-frame clones, and not every one. The data hold over 150,000 clones, with about a tenth observed a single time. The data were taken from a study of beta chain features in type 1 diabetes. Findings and limits, study-wide: All four CD4+ subsets from Type 1 diabetes patients carried moderately but significantly shorter TCRB CDR3s.

The length of the CDR3 is 14 residues. CDR1 and CDR2 (germline): MNHEY, SMNVEV (reference sequence). V lost 4 bases and J lost 5, with 14 bases in between. The chain has TRBV27 and TRBJ1-1; possible D gene TRBD1, 5 bases. The sample was central memory CD4+ T cells from blood. This TCR came from a man aged 30 to 45 with type 1 diabetes. CDR3: CASSSQWGGTEAFF. CDR3 nucleotides: TGTGCCAGCAGTTCCCAGTGGGGGGGAACTGAAGCTTTCTTT.